What follows describes a single T cell receptor (beta chain). Its specificity is not known. This sample is drawn from a study of radiotherapy plus CTLA-4 blockade in lung cancer. Study context: Among patients, more than 15% showed objective responses, and 25% to 35% had disease control.

V shed 5 bases and J 6 bases; nucleotides not matched to a gene: 6. The CDR3 extends over 14 amino acids. Germline CDR1 and CDR2: SGHVS and FNYEAQ. This table comes from immunoSEQ multiplex PCR, and its TCRdb copy is limited to in-frame clones, with some not included. The data show over 80,000 clones, around 86% seen once. Focal radiation plus CTLA-4 blockade with ipilimumab was given to patients with chemo-refractory metastatic non-small-cell lung cancer. Findings and caveats of the study: Interferon-beta and early blood T cell clone dynamics reportedly predicted response best. Blood saw expansion of tumor-derived TCR clones after radiotherapy plus ipilimumab.

The genes are TRBV7-6 and TRBJ1-5; 8 bases are a match to TRBD1. This receptor was obtained from a human donor with non-small cell lung cancer that progressed on radiotherapy plus ipilimumab. The sample was peripheral blood, taken from a patient treated with radiotherapy plus ipilimumab. The CDR3 here is CASSAGQVGQPQHF. The CDR3 nucleotides read TGTGCCAGCAGCGCGGGACAGGTCGGTCAGCCCCAGCATTTT.